This is a list of T cell receptor beta chains from one sample in a study of identical twins. From the 5' RACE reads, TCRdb called clonotypes with MiXCR, one entry per CDR3 protein. This sample has some 1,700,000 distinct CDR3 sequences, with about 32% found just once. Sequencing was performed on cord blood. The receptors here all came from a newborn girl in good health. CDR3s include the opening cysteine and the closing phenylalanine or tryptophan. The order of the fields is J gene, clone size, D gene, V gene, CDR3 protein, CDR3 DNA. The D gene is left open where the match is weak. Clone size is shown for a subset of rows, as once, few, many or a class of expanded clone.

>TRBJ2-1|many|.|TRBV14
CASSINTNEQFF
TGTGCCAGCAGCATCAACACAAATGAGCAGTTCTTC
>TRBJ2-7|many|.|TRBV7-7
CASSLSGTYYEQYF
TGTGCTAGCAGCTTATCCGGGACCTACTACGAGCAGTACTTC
>TRBJ2-2|.|TRBD2|TRBV25-1
CASSDSGDTGELFF
TGTGCCAGCAGTGATAGCGGGGACACCGGGGAGCTGTTTTTT
>TRBJ2-1|.|TRBD2|TRBV5-6
CASSFRLAGVGNEQFF
TGTGCCAGCAGCTTTCGACTAGCGGGAGTAGGCAATGAGCAGTTCTTC
>TRBJ2-7|.|TRBD2|TRBV20-1
CSARKSGLAYNEQYF
TGCAGTGCTAGAAAGTCTGGACTAGCCTACAATGAGCAGTACTTC
>TRBJ1-1|.|.|TRBV28
CASSLPPQGLTEAFF
TGTGCCAGCAGTTTACCCCCACAGGGTCTCACTGAAGCTTTCTTT
>TRBJ2-3|.|TRBD2|TRBV29-1
CSVEKTSGSLDTQYF
TGCAGCGTTGAAAAAACTAGCGGGAGTTTGGATACGCAGTATTTT
>TRBJ2-4|.|TRBD1|TRBV6-1
CASSRKLPGQATGAKTIQYF
TGTGCCAGCAGTCGAAAACTGCCGGGACAGGCCACAGGGGCCAAAACCATTCAGTACTTC
>TRBJ2-4|.|TRBD2|TRBV4-1
CASSQVFSGGVAKNIQYF
TGCGCCAGCAGCCAAGTCTTTTCGGGAGGGGTAGCCAAAAACATTCAGTACTTC
>TRBJ2-5|few|TRBD1|TRBV20-1
CSARFLGQFEQYF
TGCAGTGCTCGCTTCCTGGGACAGTTTGAGCAGTACTTC
>TRBJ2-2|.|.|TRBV10-3
CAISEGENTGELFF
TGTGCCATCAGTGAGGGGGAGAACACCGGGGAGCTGTTTTTT
>TRBJ1-2|few|.|TRBV20-1
CSAATVLRGYGYTF
TGCAGTGCTGCGACGGTGCTAAGGGGCTATGGCTACACCTTC
>TRBJ1-1|.|.|TRBV20-1
CSAGRTEAFF
TGCAGTGCCGGAAGGACTGAAGCTTTCTTT
>TRBJ2-2|.|TRBD2|TRBV6-7
CASSLSLSGGIGELFF
TGTGCCAGCAGTCTCTCCCTTAGCGGGGGGATTGGGGAGCTGTTTTTT
>TRBJ2-2|once|TRBD1|TRBV5-1
CASTPPGQPNTGELFF
TGCGCCAGCACCCCACCGGGACAGCCGAACACCGGGGAGCTGTTTTTT
>TRBJ1-5|few|TRBD1|TRBV20-1
CSAPGDRESRQPQHF
TGCAGTGCCCCTGGGGACAGGGAGTCGCGACAGCCCCAGCATTTT
>TRBJ2-3|.|.|TRBV5-1
CASSLMSFEDSYTDTQYF
TGCGCCAGCAGCTTGATGAGCTTTGAGGACTCCTACACAGATACGCAGTATTTT
>TRBJ2-1|many|.|TRBV7-9
CATINTGIRYNEQFF
TGTGCCACCATTAATACAGGGATACGTTACAATGAGCAGTTCTTC
>TRBJ1-1|few|.|TRBV6-5
CASSLGGLTEAFF
TGTGCCAGCAGCCTCGGGGGGCTAACTGAAGCTTTCTTT
>TRBJ1-1|.|.|TRBV3-1
CASSQAASAFF
TGTGCCAGCAGCCAGGCGGCTAGCGCTTTCTTT
>TRBJ1-5|few|.|TRBV12-3/TRBV12-4
CASRGSHIDQPQHF
TGTGCCAGTAGGGGGTCACACATCGATCAGCCCCAGCATTTT
>TRBJ2-4|.|TRBD1|TRBV4-2
CASSHQPGQILNIQYF
TGTGCCAGCAGCCATCAACCGGGACAGATATTAAACATTCAGTACTTC
>TRBJ2-1|.|TRBD2|TRBV5-1
CAGSLRLAATLFDEQFF
TGCGCCGGCAGCTTGCGGCTAGCGGCCACCCTATTCGATGAGCAGTTCTTC
>TRBJ2-1|few|TRBD2|TRBV27
CASRGSGRSNNEQFF
TGTGCCAGCAGGGGTAGCGGGAGGTCGAACAATGAGCAGTTCTTC
>TRBJ2-3|few|.|TRBV20-1
CSARESSRGDTQYF
TGCAGTGCTAGGGAATCATCCAGGGGAGATACGCAGTATTTT
>TRBJ2-5|.|TRBD1|TRBV19
CASSRTGIPQETQYF
TGTGCCAGTAGTCGGACAGGAATCCCCCAAGAGACCCAGTACTTC
>TRBJ2-7|few|TRBD1|TRBV20-1
CSASRDRVVGEQYF
TGCAGTGCTAGTAGGGACAGGGTGGTTGGCGAGCAGTACTTC
>TRBJ2-1|.|TRBD2|TRBV11-2
CASSLRGAGGPNTNEQFF
TGTGCCAGCAGCTTAAGGGGAGCGGGAGGGCCTAATACCAATGAGCAGTTCTTC
>TRBJ1-5|once|.|TRBV11-2
CASSLEGPGQPQHF
TGTGCCAGCAGCTTAGAGGGACCGGGGCAGCCCCAGCATTTT
>TRBJ1-4|.|.|TRBV20-1
CSASFRGFNEKLFF
TGCAGTGCTAGCTTCCGGGGCTTTAATGAAAAACTGTTTTTT
>TRBJ2-5|few|.|TRBV5-6
CASSFRTNSRQETQYF
TGTGCCAGCAGCTTTCGGACCAATAGTCGACAAGAGACCCAGTACTTC
>TRBJ1-6|few|TRBD1|TRBV14
CASSQEGGQGNSPLHF
TGTGCCAGCAGCCAAGAAGGGGGACAGGGGAATTCACCCCTCCACTTT
>TRBJ2-1|.|.|TRBV3-1
CASSQEGALGEQFF
TGTGCCAGCAGCCAAGAGGGTGCGTTAGGGGAGCAGTTCTTC
>TRBJ1-1|.|TRBD1|TRBV12-3/TRBV12-4
CASSLAHRGYTEAFF
TGTGCCAGCAGTTTAGCGCACAGGGGATACACTGAAGCTTTCTTT
>TRBJ2-7|many|.|TRBV29-1
CSVLVRGLNYEQYF
TGCAGCGTCCTGGTTAGGGGCCTAAATTACGAGCAGTACTTC
>TRBJ2-1|.|.|TRBV15
CATSSARDSYNEQFF
TGTGCCACCAGCAGCGCCCGGGACTCCTACAATGAGCAGTTCTTC
>TRBJ2-7|many|TRBD2|TRBV4-2
CASSQEASGNYEQYF
TGTGCCAGCAGCCAAGAGGCTAGCGGGAACTACGAGCAGTACTTC
>TRBJ2-1|.|.|TRBV11-2
CASYNPGGNYNEQFF
TGTGCCAGCTATAATCCTGGAGGGAACTACAATGAGCAGTTCTTC
>TRBJ1-5|.|.|TRBV20-1
CSAGGYSNQPQHF
TGCAGTGCGGGGGGCTATAGCAATCAGCCCCAGCATTTT
>TRBJ2-5|.|TRBD2|TRBV6-1
CAILRLAGDNEQYF
TGTGCCATCCTCCGACTAGCGGGGGACAATGAGCAGTACTTC
>TRBJ2-7|many|.|TRBV28
CASSLLALGLTYEQYF
TGTGCCAGCAGTTTACTTGCTCTTGGACTAACCTACGAGCAGTACTTC
>TRBJ2-7|.|.|TRBV21-1
CASSKAWSGGAYNEQYF
TGTGCCAGCAGCAAAGCGTGGAGCGGGGGGGCCTACAATGAGCAGTACTTC
>TRBJ1-4|.|TRBD1|TRBV7-2
CASSFNRGRGNEKLFF
TGTGCCAGCAGCTTCAACAGGGGTAGGGGTAATGAAAAACTGTTTTTT
>TRBJ1-5|.|.|TRBV6-1
CASSPGPYSDQPQHF
TGTGCCAGCAGTCCGGGGCCCTATAGCGATCAGCCCCAGCATTTT